These 18 T cell receptor beta chains originate from one sample sequenced in a study of Tregs in tolerant kidney transplant recipients. The method was immunoSEQ multiplex PCR; TCRdb's version includes in-frame clones alone and lacks a portion of them. The sample holds over 50,000 clones, around 83% seen once. Sequenced material: CD4+ T cells from blood. The source is a human donor in good health.

The chain combines TRBV30 with TRBJ1-3; D possibly corresponds to TRBD1 (6 bases). The CDR3 length is 16 residues. Germline V lookup: CDR1 GTSNPN, CDR2 SVGIG (reference sequence). V lost 3 bases and J 4 bases, leaving 19 bases between the germline ends. The CDR3 region has the DNA TGTGCCTGGAGCCATAAGCGGGGGGGCTACGGAAACACCATATATTTT. This gives the protein CAWSHKRGGYGNTIYF. The full variable domain, rest sourced from reference TRBV30 and TRBJ1-3, is SQTIHQWPATLVQPVGSPLSLECTVEGTSNPNLYWYRQAAGRGLQLLFYSVGIGQISSEVPQNLSASRPQDRQFILSSKKLLLSDSGFYLCAWSHKRGGYGNTIYFGEGSWLTVV.

CDR3 coding DNA: TGTGCCAGCAGCGCCACAGGGGGCAATTCAGATACGCAGTATTTT. The encoded protein is CASSATGGNSDTQYF. The chain combines TRBV7-3 with TRBJ2-3; TRBD1 aligns across 9 bases. V was clipped by 5 bases and J by 4 bases; unmatched bases: 7. CDR3 length: 15 residues. The V gene's germline CDR1 is SGHTA and CDR2 FQGTGA.

The rearrangement links TRBV4-3 to TRBJ2-3; D may match TRBD1 or TRBD2 (6 bases each). This CDR3 region has 17 residues. V shed 1 base and J shed 0 bases, with 14 bases lying between them. Germline V gene lookup returns CDR1 LGHNA and CDR2 YSLEER. The CDR3 sequence: CASSQGFRRGSTDTQYF. CDR3 DNA sequence: TGCGCCAGCAGCCAAGGTTTTAGGAGGGGGAGCACAGATACGCAGTATTTT.

The sample holds a few counts of this clone. The chain is built from TRBV5-4 and TRBJ2-1, with TRBD2 matching 7 bases. The junction had 13 bases not matched to a gene; V was cut back by 4 bases and J by 6 bases. CDR1 SGHNT and CDR2 YYREEE come from the germline V gene (reference sequence). The CDR3 runs 16 residues. CDR3 nucleotide sequence: TGTGCCAGCAGCCCTAAGGGTGGCGGGAGATTCAATGAGCAGTTCTTC. Translation gives CASSPKGGGRFNEQFF.

This chain links TRBV9 with TRBJ1-6; 8 bases match TRBD1. The CDR3 is made up of 15 amino acids. Germline-derived CDR1 and CDR2 are SGDLS and YYNGEE. The J segment lost 9 bases and the V segment lost 4 bases, leaving 9 bases of the junction unmatched. CDR3 nucleotide sequence: TGTGCCAGCAGCCTAAAGACAGGGGATGGTTCACCCCTCCACTTT. Its translation: CASSLKTGDGSPLHF.

The genes are TRBV7-8 and TRBJ2-7; TRBD1 agrees at 7 bases. CDR1 and CDR2 (germline): SGHVS, FQNEAQ. J gave up 3 bases and V 1 base, and 6 bases lay outside the gene matches. The CDR3 consists of 15 residues. The CDR3 spells CASSLGNRGVYEQYF. The DNA for the CDR3 is TGTGCCAGCAGCTTAGGGAACAGGGGTGTCTACGAGCAGTACTTC.

This rearrangement joins TRBV11-3 to TRBJ1-1; D perhaps matches TRBD1 (6 bases). Germline loops: CDR1 SGHNT, CDR2 YENEEA. V lost 4 bases and J 1 base, leaving 16 bases between the germline ends. The CDR3 length is 16 residues. This CDR3 reads CASSSRKRGGNTEAFF. The CDR3 nucleotides are TGTGCCAGCAGCTCCCGGAAGCGAGGGGGGAACACTGAAGCTTTCTTT.

This chain uses TRBV28 with TRBJ1-5; D perhaps matches TRBD1 (5 bases). V lost 6 bases and J 1 base, leaving 19 bases between the germline ends. The CDR3 is made up of 17 amino acids. Per germline, CDR1 MDHEN and CDR2 SYDVKM. CDR3 residues: CASSTVEGQRSNQPQHF. The CDR3 coding sequence is TGTGCCAGCAGCACGGTGGAGGGGCAAAGGAGCAATCAGCCCCAGCATTTT.

The rearrangement links TRBV11-3 to TRBJ2-7; the match to TRBD2 covers 7 bases. The CDR3 has 17 amino acids. Per germline, CDR1 SGHNT and CDR2 YENEEA. J was trimmed by 4 bases and V by 5 bases; bases with no gene match: 17. CDR3 sequence (DNA): TGTGCCAGCAGCCTACGAAGCGGGAATCGATACCATTACGAGCAGTACTTC. Its protein is CASSLRSGNRYHYEQYF.

The chain employs TRBV10-3 and TRBJ2-3; D not resolved. The germline gives CDR1 ENHRY, CDR2 SYGVKD. Trimming took 4 bases from V and 3 from J, leaving 8 bases between them. This CDR3 has 13 amino acids. CDR3 coding DNA: TGTGCCATCAGTGCAGTGGGGACAGATACGCAGTATTTT. It encodes CAISAVGTDTQYF.

This clone was seen only a few times. V gene TRBV6-5 combines with J gene TRBJ2-2, with TRBD1 matching 7 bases. The germline gives CDR1 MNHEY, CDR2 SVGAGI. Trimming removed 5 bases from V and 5 bases from J; junction bases left unmatched: 5. The CDR3 covers 14 residues. In DNA form, the CDR3 reads TGTGCCAGCAGTAAAGACAGGGAAACCGGGGAGCTGTTTTTT. This codes for CASSKDRETGELFF.

Concerning this clone: At the DNA level, this CDR3 is encoded by other sequences in the same sample as well. The chain uses TRBV28 and TRBJ1-2; no clear D. This CDR3 has 12 amino acids. Trimming removed 3 bases at V and 1 base at J, with 3 bases between. Germline V gene lookup returns CDR1 MDHEN and CDR2 SYDVKM. The CDR3 region has the DNA TGTGCCAGCAGTTTCTATAACTATGGCTACACCTTC. Translating gives CASSFYNYGYTF.

The chain combines TRBV29-1 with TRBJ1-2; the match to TRBD1 covers 8 bases. The CDR3 extends over 14 amino acids. The V gene end was trimmed by 7 bases and the J gene end by 3 bases; junction bases not matched to a gene: 10. Germline assignment: CDR1 SQVTM and CDR2 ANQGSEA. The CDR3 nucleotides are TGCAGCGACAAAAGGGCAGGGGGCGACTATGGCTACACCTTC. Translated, it gives CSDKRAGGDYGYTF.

This chain connects TRBV6-1 to TRBJ1-5; D perhaps matches TRBD1 (5 bases). V dropped 5 bases and J dropped 4 bases, with 9 bases sitting between them. This CDR3 comprises 13 residues. Germline CDR1 reads MNHNS; CDR2 reads SASEGT. The CDR3 DNA is TGTGCCAGCAGTTTAGGGGAGAATCAGCCCCAGCATTTT. Translated, it gives CASSLGENQPQHF.

This chain connects TRBV4-1 to TRBJ2-3, with a possible D match to TRBD2 (6 bases). Germline V gene data show CDR1 as MGHRA and CDR2 as YSYEKL. The CDR3 covers 18 residues. V lost 1 base to trimming and J lost 2 bases, with 19 bases between them. CDR3 coding DNA: TGCGCCAGCAGCCAAGCGTCTTTCTCGGGACTCCACACAGATACGCAGTATTTT. Residues: CASSQASFSGLHTDTQYF.

V gene TRBV11-2 combines with J gene TRBJ1-1, with D possibly matching TRBD1 (5 bases). V lost 6 bases and J lost 5, with 16 bases in between. Looked up from germline, CDR1 is SGHAT and CDR2 is FQNNGV. The length of the CDR3 is 14 residues. The CDR3 region is CASSSLVGRTEAFF. The CDR3 DNA follows: TGTGCCAGCAGTTCCCTGGTGGGGCGGACTGAAGCTTTCTTT.

The chain couples TRBV19 to TRBJ1-1, with D hard to call. Trimming cost V 0 bases and J 0 bases, with 5 bases left between them. CDR3 size: 14 residues. Germline CDR1 and CDR2: LNHDA and SQIVND (reference sequence). Written as DNA, the CDR3 is TGTGCCAGTAGTATAGAACGGGTGAACACTGAAGCTTTCTTT. Translating it yields CASSIERVNTEAFF.

The chain has TRBV14 and TRBJ1-6; D ambiguous. This CDR3 contains 13 residues. V lost 2 bases and J 11 bases, leaving 10 bases between the germline ends. From germline, CDR1 is SGHDN and CDR2 FVKESK. This CDR3 reads CASSQSPLTPLHF. In DNA, the CDR3 is TGTGCCAGCAGCCAAAGTCCCTTGACACCCCTCCACTTT.